What follows is one TCR beta chain and its context. The PCR employed 60 Vbeta primers together with 13 Jbeta primers. Assay: immunoSEQ multiplex PCR; the TCRdb copy retains only in-frame clones and omits some. Of about 190,000 clones in the sample, over 80% are singletons; the top ten hold 1.2%. Germline CDR1 and CDR2: MNHEY and SVGAGI. The CDR3 has 15 amino acids. The source of the sample is a study of cytomegalovirus exposure and HLA in healthy donors. Sequencing was done on a sample of PBMCs. The TCR was taken from a boy under 10 years old in good health and CMV-seronegative. This rearrangement joins TRBV6-5 to TRBJ2-5; TRBD1 aligns across 9 bases. The J call may be mistaken, given a closer DNA end match to TRBJ2-7. The CDR3 region has the DNA TGTGCCAGCAGTTTCAGCGGGACAGGGCTCTACGAGCAGTACTTC. The encoded protein is CASSFSGTGLYEQYF.